A single sample is the source of the 22 T cell receptor beta chains below, sequenced in a study of blood T cell repertoires in COVID-19. The assay was immunoSEQ multiplex PCR, and TCRdb's table has in-frame clones only and misses some. The sample yields some 320,000 clones, about 89% seen once. Sequencing was done on a sample of PBMCs or T cells enriched from blood (not recorded which). Source of these receptors: a man in his fifties or sixties who had recovered from COVID-19.

The chain recombines TRBV16 with TRBJ2-7; D possibly corresponds to TRBD2 (7 bases). Trimming took 5 bases from V and 2 from J, leaving 16 bases between them. Germline V lookup: CDR1 KGHSY, CDR2 FQNENV. This CDR3 has 15 residues. The CDR3 region is CASSEGGGGTYEQYF. In DNA, the CDR3 is TGTGCCAGCAGCGAAGGAGGGGGGGGGACCTACGAGCAGTACTTC. Using reference TRBV16 and TRBJ2-7 for the parts outside the CDR3, the full variable domain is GEEVAQTPKHLVRGEGQKAKLYCAPIKGHSYVFWYQQVLKNEFKFLISFQNENVFDETGMPKERFSAKCLPNSPCSLEIQATKLEDSAVYFCASSEGGGGTYEQYFGPGTRLTVT.

The chain couples TRBV6-5 to TRBJ1-5, with D tentatively TRBD1 (5 bases). CDR1 and CDR2 (germline): MNHEY, SVGAGI. The length of the CDR3 is 15 residues. Trimming shortened V by 5 bases and J by 0 bases, and 11 bases separated the two germline ends. Here the CDR3 reads CASSPQDTSNQPQHF. CDR3 nucleotides: TGTGCCAGCAGTCCACAGGACACTAGCAATCAGCCCCAGCATTTT.

This chain uses TRBV18 with TRBJ2-1; tentatively, D is TRBD2 (6 bases). Trimming removed 6 bases from V and 8 bases from J, with 29 bases in between. This CDR3 is built from 18 residues. The germline V gene has CDR1 KGHSH and CDR2 LQKENI. Here the CDR3 reads CASSTLEGGPKELHEQFF. The CDR3 DNA is TGTGCCAGCTCTACCCTGGAGGGAGGCCCAAAGGAGTTACATGAGCAGTTCTTC.

The DNA of the CDR3 is TGTGCCAGCAGTTGGTACGGGACAGGGGGCTTTGAGCAGTACTTC. This codes for CASSWYGTGGFEQYF. This sequence joins TRBV2 and TRBJ2-7; the match to TRBD1 covers 12 bases. J was trimmed by 7 bases and V by 5 bases; bases with no gene match: 9. Per germline, CDR1 SNHLY and CDR2 FYNNEI. This CDR3 has 15 amino acids.

The V and J genes are TRBV11-1 and TRBJ2-1; 9 bases align to TRBD2. V lost 1 base and J lost 7; bases outside the gene matches: 5. The CDR3 is 15 amino acids. In germline, CDR1 is SGHAT, CDR2 FQDESV (reference sequence). DNA of the CDR3: TGTGCCAGCAGCTTAGAAGCGGGGGGTGGGAATGAGCAGTTCTTC. Translated, it gives CASSLEAGGGNEQFF.

This clone has more than one count but fewer than ten. J is TRBJ1-2 and V is TRBV3-1 (or the pseudogene TRBV3-2); 8 bases align to TRBD1. After removal of 6 bases from V and 5 bases from J, the junction contained 8 bases not matched to a gene. The CDR3 runs 14 residues. Germline V gene sequence: CDR1 LGHDT, CDR2 YNNKEL (reference sequence). CDR3 amino acids: CASSRSTGGYGYTF. Here the CDR3 DNA reads TGTGCCAGCAGTCGGTCAACAGGGGGATATGGCTACACCTTC.

The CDR3, as DNA: TGTGCCAGCAGTACGTATAGGTTCATCAGGGAGCAGTACTTC. This translates into CASSTYRFIREQYF. The chain links TRBV6-5 to TRBJ2-7; D not certain. V was shortened by 5 bases and J by 7 bases, with 18 bases between the two germline ends. In germline, CDR1 is MNHEY, CDR2 SVGAGI. The CDR3 runs 14 residues.

Details on this clone: Other DNA sequences from this sample encode an identical CDR3 as well. The J gene is TRBJ1-6, the V gene TRBV3-1 (or the pseudogene TRBV3-2), with TRBD1 identical over 9 bases. Germline trimming cut 3 bases from V and 7 bases from J; bases unmatched to any gene: 4. Germline CDR1 is LGHDT and CDR2 is YNNKEL (reference sequence). This CDR3 spans 15 amino acids. CDR3 in DNA: TGTGCCAGCAGCCAGGAGGACAGGGGCAATTCACCCCTCCACTTT. It translates to CASSQEDRGNSPLHF.

This chain joins TRBV7-9 and TRBJ1-1, with D perhaps matching TRBD1 (5 bases). The CDR3 extends over 16 amino acids. Germline V CDR1 and CDR2: SEHNR, FQNEAQ (reference sequence). V lost 5 bases and J lost 6, with 22 bases in between. The chain's CDR3 is CASSTNYPAGSAEAFF. Here the CDR3 DNA reads TGTGCCAGCAGCACAAACTACCCGGCAGGGTCTGCTGAAGCTTTCTTT. The variable domain in full, completed from reference TRBV7-9 and TRBJ1-1, reads DTGVSQNPRHKITKRGQNVTFRCDPISEHNRLYWYRQTLGQGPEFLTYFQNEAQLEKSRLLSDRFSAERPKGSFSTLEIQRTEQGDSAMYLCASSTNYPAGSAEAFFGQGTRLTVV.

This clone has just one count. The genes are TRBV27 and TRBJ2-7; 8 nucleotides line up with TRBD2. Germline V lookup: CDR1 MNHEY, CDR2 SMNVEV (reference sequence). The CDR3 loop spans 15 amino acids. The trim removed 3 bases at V and 3 bases at J, leaving 7 bases unmatched. CDR3 in amino acids: CASSFFSGILYEQYF. The DNA for the CDR3 is TGTGCCAGCAGTTTCTTTAGCGGGATTCTCTACGAGCAGTACTTC.

The chain links TRBV15 to TRBJ1-6, with 7 bases that match TRBD1. Germline CDR1 reads LNHNV; CDR2 reads YYDKDF (reference sequence). The CDR3 extends over 15 amino acids. V gave up 1 base and J gave up 8 bases; unmatched junction bases: 5. For the CDR3, the DNA is TGTGCCACCAGCAGAGCAGGGGGAATGGATTCACCCCTCCACTTT. Protein product: CATSRAGGMDSPLHF.

The chain is built from TRBV5-6 and TRBJ2-5; 10 bases agree with TRBD2. V lost 0 bases and J lost 4; bases outside the gene matches: 9. Per the germline V gene, CDR1 is SGHDT and CDR2 is YYEEEE. The CDR3 is 17 amino acids. This CDR3 is CASSLALAGNTRETQYF. CDR3 nucleotides: TGTGCCAGCAGCTTGGCACTAGCGGGAAACACCAGAGAGACCCAGTACTTC.

This chain links TRBV19 with TRBJ1-5; TRBD1 matches at 8 bases. The V gene's germline CDR1 is LNHDA and CDR2 SQIVND (reference sequence). The CDR3 runs to 17 residues. V trimming: 5 bases; J trimming: 1 base; junction bases outside the gene matches: 10. The CDR3 nucleotides read TGTGCCAGTAGTCCCCGACCAGGGGGCGGAAGCAATCAGCCCCAGCATTTT. Encoded protein: CASSPRPGGGSNQPQHF.

This clone was seen only a few times. The rearrangement joins TRBV2 to TRBJ2-2, with D tentatively TRBD2 (5 bases). The V gene's germline CDR1 is SNHLY and CDR2 FYNNEI. This CDR3 region has 16 residues. Trimming stripped 6 bases from V and 4 bases from J, with 18 bases between. Here the CDR3 reads CASSERLVGVTGELFF. The CDR3 DNA sequence: TGTGCCAGCAGCGAGAGACTCGTCGGGGTCACCGGGGAGCTGTTTTTT.

CDR3 coding DNA: TGTGCCAGCAGTTACCGCGGACAGGGTAATCAGCCCCAGCATTTT. Its translation: CASSYRGQGNQPQHF. The chain joins TRBV6-2 or TRBV6-3 to TRBJ1-5, with 8 bases that match TRBD1. J gave up 4 bases and V 2 bases, and 4 bases lay outside the gene matches. CDR1 and CDR2 from the germline V gene are MNHEY and SVGEGT. The CDR3 covers 15 residues.

This sequence joins TRBV6-5 and TRBJ2-1; 12 bases match TRBD2. Germline V CDR1 and CDR2: MNHEY, SVGAGI. With 9 bases clipped from V and 9 bases from J, the junction kept 6 bases outside the gene matches. The CDR3 runs to 13 residues. CDR3 bases: TGTGCCAGTGCAACTAGCGGGAGGACTGAGCAGTTCTTC. Translated: CASATSGRTEQFF.

The gene calls are TRBV19 and TRBJ2-1; possibly TRBD2 for D (6 bases). The length of the CDR3 is 14 residues. The V end was cut by 3 bases, the J end by 5 bases, with 11 bases between. Germline V gives CDR1 LNHDA, CDR2 SQIVND (reference sequence). The CDR3 is CASSIRDFDNEQFF. The DNA of the CDR3 is TGTGCCAGTAGTATTAGGGACTTCGACAATGAGCAGTTCTTC.

The chain is built from TRBV4-1 and TRBJ1-1; tentatively, D is TRBD1 (5 bases). Germline CDR1 reads MGHRA; CDR2 reads YSYEKL. Between the trimmed V and J ends, which lost 4 bases and 0 bases, there was a span of 12 bases. CDR3 size: 15 residues. DNA for the CDR3: TGCGCCAGCAGCCCCAATCTAGGGGTGAACACTGAAGCTTTCTTT. Its translation is CASSPNLGVNTEAFF.

The genes are TRBV5-5 and TRBJ2-3; D is perhaps TRBD2 (6 bases). This CDR3 has 17 amino acids. Germline V gene data show CDR1 as SGHKS and CDR2 as YYEKEE (reference sequence). V dropped 0 bases and J dropped 2 bases, with 16 bases sitting between them. In nucleotides, the CDR3 is TGTGCCAGCAGCTTGGTCGGCGGGATCCGGGTCACAGATACGCAGTATTTT. Translated: CASSLVGGIRVTDTQYF.

The CDR3 coding sequence is TGTGCCATCAGTGAGTCGCAGACAGGGGGGAGGTCCTACAATGAGCAGTTCTTC. Translating it yields CAISESQTGGRSYNEQFF. The chain has TRBV10-3 and TRBJ2-1; 9 bases agree with TRBD1. The CDR3 loop spans 18 amino acids. From germline, CDR1 is ENHRY and CDR2 SYGVKD. The trim removed 0 bases at V and 1 base at J, leaving 7 bases unmatched.

The genes are TRBV19 and TRBJ1-5; 7 positions agree with TRBD1. V gave up 6 bases and J gave up 2 bases; unmatched junction bases: 10. CDR3 length equals 16 residues. Germline V gene data show CDR1 as LNHDA and CDR2 as SQIVND (reference sequence). CDR3 in DNA: TGTGCCAGTAGACAACCGACAGGGTATGGCAATCAGCCCCAGCATTTT. This encodes CASRQPTGYGNQPQHF.

The chain joins TRBV30 to TRBJ2-7, with D perhaps TRBD1 (6 bases). The CDR3 spans 18 residues. The V gene lost 0 bases and the J gene lost 2 bases, with 23 bases spanning the gap. The V gene's germline CDR1 is GTSNPN and CDR2 SVGIG (reference sequence). CDR3 DNA sequence: TGTGCCTGGAGTGTACGGCGTCAGGGGCTAGGCCCAACCTACGAGCAGTACTTC. This translates into CAWSVRRQGLGPTYEQYF.